These T cell receptor beta chains were read from a single sample in a study of T cell repertoires in cytomegalovirus infection. No antigen has been assigned to these receptors. Each CDR3 protein gets one entry after TCRdb re-called the reads with MiXCR. The repertoire holds 830,000 or so distinct CDR3 sequences, about 33% seen once, with around 11% in the top ten. The specimen was cultured CD8+ T cells from PBMCs, collected from culture after CMV antigen stimulation. The source is a human donor in good health (CMV status not recorded). Some clones in this sample may be carry-over from other donors' samples. CDR3s include the opening cysteine and the closing phenylalanine or tryptophan. A D gene is named only where the DNA matches it firmly. Part of the rows lack a size; the others show once, few, many or a class for expanded clones.

V: TRBV15
size: NA
J: TRBJ1-5
D: NA
CDR3: CATSRAGVVSNQPQHF
DNA: TGTGCCACCAGCAGAGCTGGGGTAGTCAGCAATCAGCCCCAGCATTTT

V: TRBV11-2
size: NA
J: TRBJ2-4
D: TRBD1
CDR3: CASSFWGTGGRAKNIQYF
DNA: TGTGCCAGCAGCTTCTGGGGGACAGGAGGGAGAGCCAAAAACATTCAGTACTTC

V: TRBV7-6
size: NA
J: TRBJ1-1
D: TRBD1
CDR3: CASSSGQGVRTEAFF
DNA: TGTGCCAGCAGCTCCGGGCAGGGGGTACGGACTGAAGCTTTCTTT

V: TRBV4-1
size: once
J: TRBJ2-1
D: NA
CDR3: CASSQDISSSYNEQFF
DNA: TGTGCCAGCAGCCAAGATATCAGTAGCTCCTACAATGAGCAGTTCTTC

V: TRBV6-1
size: NA
J: TRBJ2-4
D: NA
CDR3: CASSEAPGKNIQYF
DNA: TGTGCCAGCAGTGAAGCGCCAGGGAAAAACATTCAGTACTTC

V: TRBV11-3
size: few
J: TRBJ2-1
D: TRBD2
CDR3: CASSQGLAGGRMNNEQFF
DNA: TGTGCCAGCAGCCAAGGACTAGCGGGGGGGCGGATGAACAATGAGCAGTTCTTC

V: TRBV12-3/TRBV12-4
size: few
J: TRBJ2-1
D: TRBD2
CDR3: CASSDRDYQFF
DNA: TGTGCCAGCAGTGACCGGGACTATCAGTTCTTC

V: TRBV27
size: NA
J: TRBJ2-7
D: NA
CDR3: CASSLIGGIYEQYF
DNA: TGTGCCAGCAGTTTAATAGGGGGAATCTACGAGCAGTACTTC

V: TRBV12-3/TRBV12-4
size: few
J: TRBJ2-4
D: NA
CDR3: CASTSGGWDKNIQYF
DNA: TGTGCCAGCACTTCGGGGGGCTGGGACAAAAACATTCAGTACTTC

V: TRBV6-5
size: NA
J: TRBJ2-1
D: NA
CDR3: CASSLDIRSSYNEQFF
DNA: TGTGCCAGCAGCCTAGATATACGAAGCTCCTACAATGAGCAGTTCTTC

V: TRBV7-6
size: few
J: TRBJ2-1
D: NA
CDR3: CASSWRAPPNNEQFF
DNA: TGTGCCAGCAGCTGGCGGGCACCCCCGAACAATGAGCAGTTCTTC

V: TRBV7-6
size: many
J: TRBJ2-3
D: NA
CDR3: CASSTRGAGDTQYF
DNA: TGTGCCAGCAGCACACGGGGGGCCGGGGATACGCAGTATTTT

V: TRBV19
size: few
J: TRBJ1-5
D: NA
CDR3: CASSIGGSDQPQHF
DNA: TGTGCCAGTAGTATTGGGGGGAGCGATCAGCCCCAGCATTTT

V: TRBV7-9
size: NA
J: TRBJ1-4
D: NA
CDR3: CTSSLAAWENEKLFF
DNA: TGTACCAGCAGCTTAGCCGCGTGGGAGAATGAAAAACTGTTTTTT